The source of this T cell receptor (beta chain) is a study of blood T cell repertoires in COVID-19. In the study overall: Both acute and convalescent COVID-19 samples were obtained from the United States, Italy and Spain. PBMCs, B-cell-depleted T cells, or T cells were the source of the cDNA or gDNA that made up the material.

This clone was detected a few times. Study members were between about 18 and 95 years old and lived in 20 to 25 US regions. Allocation to cohorts depended on clinical history reported by the participants. CDR3 length equals 15 residues. CDR1 LGHDT and CDR2 YNNKEL come from the germline V gene (reference sequence). V was clipped by 6 bases and J by 6 bases, with 17 bases between them. The method was immunoSEQ multiplex PCR; TCRdb's version includes in-frame clones alone and lacks a portion of them. The table has 200,000 to 250,000 clones, 75% to 90% seen once. What was sequenced was PBMCs or T cells enriched from blood (not recorded which). The receptor comes from a woman between 18 and 30 years old in a cohort exposed to, infected with or recovered from COVID-19 (not recorded which). The chain links TRBV3-1 (or the pseudogene TRBV3-2) to TRBJ1-4; perhaps TRBD1 as D (6 bases). CDR3 protein: CASSFLLGADEKLFF. CDR3 sequence (DNA): TGTGCCAGCAGTTTCTTGTTGGGGGCGGATGAAAAACTGTTTTTT.